The rows below give T cell receptor beta chains drawn from one sample of a study of blood T cells in healthy people across ages. One entry per CDR3 protein results from TCRdb running MiXCR on the 5' RACE reads. The data contain 870,000 or so distinct CDR3 sequences, about 28% of them singletons. Sequenced input: blood. Receptors originate from a woman aged 80 or over in good health. Both conserved end residues are part of each CDR3. D genes are given only for firm matches. Clone size is not always given. Where it is, it says once, few, many or a class for expanded clones.

J	V	length	size	D	CDR3	DNA
TRBJ2-7	TRBV7-2	14	many	TRBD1	CASSAHRQGYEQYF	TGTGCCAGCAGCGCCCACCGACAGGGGTACGAGCAGTACTTC
TRBJ2-3	TRBV3-1	17	NA	TRBD1	CASSGFGDRASTDTRYF	TGTGCCAGCAGTGGCTTCGGGGACAGGGCTTCCACAGATACGCGGTATTTT
TRBJ2-7	TRBV20-1	14	many	NA	CSATGARNPYEQYF	TGCAGTGCAACCGGGGCGCGAAATCCCTACGAGCAGTACTTC
TRBJ2-7	TRBV30	18	NA	TRBD2	CAWSVPSGTSLPPYEQYF	TGTGCCTGGAGTGTACCGTCCGGGACTAGTCTTCCCCCCTACGAGCAGTACTTC
TRBJ2-5	TRBV20-1	13	many	TRBD2	CSVPGTSAETQYF	TGCAGTGTTCCCGGGACTAGCGCGGAGACCCAGTACTTC
TRBJ1-5	TRBV6-2/TRBV6-3	12	many	NA	CATRQGNQPQHF	TGTGCCACCAGACAGGGCAATCAGCCCCAGCATTTT
TRBJ1-2	TRBV7-2	13	few	TRBD1	CASSSDRGLSYTF	TGTGCCAGCAGCTCGGACAGGGGGCTTTCCTACACCTTC
TRBJ2-7	TRBV6-2/TRBV6-3	15	many	TRBD1	CASSYDRGLNYEQYF	TGTGCCAGCAGTTACGACAGGGGGTTAAACTACGAGCAGTACTTC
TRBJ2-1	TRBV7-7	13	many	NA	CASSPRGRQEQFF	TGTGCTAGCAGCCCCCGGGGAAGGCAGGAGCAGTTCTTC
TRBJ2-5	TRBV20-1	14	NA	NA	CSASRLSGQETQYF	TGCAGTGCTAGTAGGCTTAGTGGCCAAGAGACCCAGTACTTC
TRBJ2-2	TRBV6-5	14	few	NA	CATKFSPGTGELFF	TGTGCCACCAAGTTTAGTCCGGGGACCGGGGAGCTGTTTTTT
TRBJ2-7	TRBV6-2/TRBV6-3	16	NA	TRBD2	CASSYLGGTTLYEQYF	TGTGCCAGCAGTTACCTGGGGGGGACTACCCTATACGAGCAGTACTTC
TRBJ2-7	TRBV7-2	14	many	TRBD1	CASSFGTELRGQYF	TGTGCCAGCAGCTTCGGGACAGAACTACGAGGGCAGTACTTC
TRBJ2-1	TRBV6-2/TRBV6-3	16	many	TRBD2	CASSYPLGGGAGEQFF	TGTGCCAGCAGTTATCCACTTGGCGGGGGGGCCGGGGAGCAGTTCTTC
TRBJ2-1	TRBV7-2	16	NA	TRBD2	CASSPRAGDSYNEQFF	TGTGCCAGCAGCCCAAGAGCGGGAGACTCGTACAATGAGCAGTTCTTC
TRBJ2-2	TRBV28	13	few	NA	CASIGRRTGELFF	TGTGCCAGCATCGGGCGTCGTACCGGGGAGCTGTTTTTT
TRBJ2-5	TRBV7-2	17	many	TRBD2	CASSLAHLTSGGETQYF	TGTGCCAGCAGCTTAGCGCATCTGACTAGCGGGGGGGAGACCCAGTACTTC
TRBJ2-3	TRBV18	13	many	NA	CASSLGPADTQYF	TGTGCCAGCAGCTTGGGACCCGCAGATACGCAGTATTTT
TRBJ2-5	TRBV2	15	many	TRBD2	CASSDPRGVQETQYF	TGTGCCAGCAGTGACCCCCGGGGGGTTCAAGAGACCCAGTACTTC
TRBJ2-2	TRBV7-6	15	few	NA	CASSLGTLGSGELFF	TGTGCCAGCAGCTTAGGGACACTAGGTTCCGGGGAGCTGTTTTTT
TRBJ2-7	TRBV28	14	many	NA	CASNKGRDNYEQYF	TGTGCCAGCAATAAAGGCCGGGACAACTACGAGCAGTACTTC
TRBJ1-1	TRBV4-3	15	NA	TRBD1	CASSQAGTGETEAFF	TGCGCCAGCAGCCAAGCCGGGACAGGGGAAACTGAAGCTTTCTTT
TRBJ1-1	TRBV6-2/TRBV6-3	12	NA	NA	CASSYIRAAAFF	TGTGCCAGCAGTTACATTCGGGCAGCAGCTTTCTTT
TRBJ1-2	TRBV6-5	15	many	NA	CASSSTGTVNYGYTF	TGTGCCAGCAGTTCTACCGGGACGGTGAACTATGGCTACACCTTC
TRBJ1-1	TRBV21-1	17	NA	NA	CASAPGTGTPLNTEAFF	TGTGCCAGCGCTCCCGGGACAGGGACACCCCTGAACACTGAAGCTTTCTTT
TRBJ2-3	TRBV4-2	16	many	TRBD1	CASSQRTGLNADTQYF	TGTGCCAGCAGCCAAAGGACAGGGTTAAATGCAGATACGCAGTATTTT
TRBJ1-2	TRBV9	17	many	NA	CASSAGSRTSANYGYTF	TGTGCCAGCAGCGCAGGGAGTCGGACATCCGCTAACTATGGCTACACCTTC
TRBJ1-2	TRBV7-2	11	NA	TRBD1	CASSPRTGSTF	TGTGCCAGCAGCCCCCGGACAGGGAGCACCTTC
TRBJ1-5	TRBV24-1	15	few	TRBD1	CATSDPGQGREPQHF	TGTGCCACCAGTGACCCGGGACAGGGTAGAGAGCCCCAGCATTTT
TRBJ1-1	TRBV18	14	NA	NA	CASSPLDALTEAFF	TGTGCCAGCTCACCACTGGACGCGTTGACTGAAGCTTTCTTT
TRBJ1-2	TRBV7-9	14	NA	NA	CASSLLGNADGHTF	TGTGCCAGCAGCTTACTTGGGAACGCGGATGGCCACACCTTC
TRBJ1-2	TRBV4-3	15	NA	TRBD1	CASNQAGTGVYGYTF	TGCGCCAGCAACCAAGCTGGGACAGGGGTCTATGGCTACACCTTC
TRBJ2-1	TRBV20-1	14	many	TRBD1	CSAKTGQLYNEQFF	TGCAGTGCAAAGACGGGACAGCTCTACAATGAGCAGTTCTTC
TRBJ2-7	TRBV4-3	15	NA	NA	CASSQDGFQRSGQYF	TGCGCCAGCAGCCAAGATGGGTTTCAGCGCTCCGGGCAGTACTTC
TRBJ2-2	TRBV9	15	NA	TRBD2	CASSVVAGDTGELFF	TGTGCCAGCAGCGTAGTGGCGGGAGACACCGGGGAGCTGTTTTTT
TRBJ1-5	TRBV7-9	13	once	NA	CASSLFSAQPQHF	TGTGCCAGCAGCTTATTTTCGGCTCAGCCCCAGCATTTT
TRBJ1-2	TRBV20-1	14	few	TRBD1	CSAIRQGVAVGYTF	TGCAGTGCGATAAGACAGGGCGTCGCGGTTGGCTACACCTTC
TRBJ2-5	TRBV7-9	15	many	NA	CASSFTGKRQETQYF	TGTGCCAGCAGCTTCACAGGCAAACGTCAAGAGACCCAGTACTTC
TRBJ2-1	TRBV20-1	16	few	TRBD2	CSAPSGLAGGGHEQFF	TGCAGTGCCCCTTCTGGACTAGCGGGGGGGGGCCATGAGCAGTTCTTC
TRBJ1-1	TRBV29-1	13	NA	NA	CSVEDNRNTEAFF	TGCAGCGTTGAAGATAACCGGAACACTGAAGCTTTCTTT
TRBJ1-5	TRBV21-1	16	NA	NA	CASSKEGGYSNQPQHF	TGTGCCAGCAGCAAAGAGGGCGGTTATAGCAATCAGCCCCAGCATTTT